This entry features one T cell receptor (beta chain) sequence. Antigen unknown. Libraries were UMI-labeled 5' RACE TRB cDNA. From the 5' RACE reads, TCRdb lists one entry per CDR3 protein and no DNA. The sample holds roughly 40,000 distinct CDR3 sequences. These data originate in a study of CXCR3-negative and CXCR3-positive naive CD8 T cells. The study sorted every CD8+ T cell subset in triplicate at approximately 300,000 cells each. Findings of the study overall: For the naive subsets, surface CD5 was similar, and TCR strength was inferred from TRB CDR3 properties. Memory, not naive, CXCR3-negative and CXCR3-positive cells differed in TRBV-TRBJ usage. Naive subsets were similarly diverse, while memory CD8+ repertoires were much less diverse.

Germline V gene lookup returns CDR1 SGDLS and CDR2 YYNGEE. There are 16 residues in the CDR3. The clonotype originates from a human donor in good health. Some clones in this sample may be carry-over from other donors' samples. This rearrangement joins TRBV9 to TRBJ1-1; TCRdb designates TRBD1, a call that cannot be tested without DNA. What was sequenced was memory CD8+ T cells from blood. CDR3 in amino acids: CASSVEVDRVYTEAFF.